These 25 T cell receptor beta chains share one sample of origin, sequenced in a study of CD8 T cells in ankylosing spondylitis. No cognate antigen is known for these TCRs. TCRdb re-analysed the 5' RACE reads in MiXCR, keeping a single row per CDR3 protein. The sample has about 210,000 distinct CDR3 sequences, about 7.3% seen once; the top ten hold approximately 15%. Points from the study as a whole: It appeared that ankylosing spondylitis blood was characterized by a TCR beta motif of seven or eight highly homologous variants.

The material sequenced was blood, either unsorted or a sorted T cell fraction (not recorded which). These TCRs come from a male donor with ankylosing spondylitis.

This clonotype was recorded a few times. This chain uses TRBV3-1 with TRBJ2-5; a possible D gene is TRBD2 (7 bases). Germline V lookup: CDR1 LGHDT, CDR2 YNNKEL (reference sequence). V lost 5 bases and J lost 5, with 21 bases in between. The CDR3 is 16 residues long. The CDR3, as DNA: TGTGCCAGCAGCATCCCCGCGGCGGGGGCTAGGGAGACCCAGTACTTC. It is translated as CASSIPAAGARETQYF.

This clonotype was recorded at least ten times. V usage is TRBV4-1 and J usage is TRBJ2-2; 9 nucleotides align to TRBD1. The CDR3 runs 17 residues. Germline trimming cut 0 bases from V and 1 base from J; bases unmatched to any gene: 3. Germline V CDR1 and CDR2: MGHRA, YSYEKL. The CDR3 nucleotides are TGCGCCAGCAGCCAAGATAGGGACAGGGAGAACACCGGGGAGCTGTTTTTT. This sequence encodes CASSQDRDRENTGELFF.

The J gene is TRBJ2-1, the V gene TRBV12-3 or TRBV12-4, with TRBD2 matching 8 bases. The CDR3 runs 15 residues. After removal of 5 bases from V and 7 bases from J, the junction contained 10 bases not matched to a gene. The CDR3 protein is CASSPHFPGGNEQFF. The CDR3 nucleotides are TGTGCCAGCAGTCCCCACTTTCCGGGGGGGAATGAGCAGTTCTTC.

This clonotype was detected many times. This sequence joins TRBV4-3 and TRBJ2-5; TRBD2 agrees at 12 bases. V was pared by 0 bases and J by 5 bases, with 4 bases of the junction left unmatched. Germline lookup yields CDR1 LGHNA and CDR2 YSLEER. The CDR3 has 16 residues. Here the CDR3 DNA reads TGCGCCAGCAGCCAAGATCTAGCGGGGGGGCGGGAGACCCAGTACTTC. Residues: CASSQDLAGGRETQYF.

This clonotype was found many times. This chain connects TRBV27 to TRBJ2-7; 7 nucleotides line up with TRBD1. Germline V lookup: CDR1 MNHEY, CDR2 SMNVEV (reference sequence). The CDR3 runs to 16 residues. Germline trimming cut 2 bases from V and 1 base from J; bases unmatched to any gene: 8. The CDR3 reads CASSLVWTGPSYEQYF. The CDR3 coding sequence is TGTGCCAGCAGTTTAGTGTGGACAGGACCGTCCTACGAGCAGTACTTC.

This clonotype has only a few counts. J is TRBJ2-2 and V is TRBV30, with 9 bases fitting TRBD2. The length of the CDR3 is 16 residues. Trimming cost V 2 bases and J 4 bases; bases outside gene matches: 8. CDR1 GTSNPN and CDR2 SVGIG come from the germline V gene (reference sequence). The CDR3 nucleotides are TGTGCCTGGAGTTTCCTAGCGGGGCCGGTCACCGGGGAGCTGTTTTTT. Its protein is CAWSFLAGPVTGELFF. Combining the CDR3 with reference TRBV30 and TRBJ2-2 gives the whole variable domain SQTIHQWPATLVQPVGSPLSLECTVEGTSNPNLYWYRQAAGRGLQLLFYSVGIGQISSEVPQNLSASRPQDRQFILSSKKLLLSDSGFYLCAWSFLAGPVTGELFFGEGSRLTVL.

Comments on this clonotype: A single base separates this from a much larger clone, so it may be a read error. The J gene is TRBJ2-3, the V gene TRBV5-5; D is unresolved. CDR1 is SGHKS, CDR2 YYEKEE, per germline (reference sequence). Between the trimmed V and J ends, which lost 0 bases and 9 bases, there was a span of 14 bases. The CDR3 totals 14 residues. CDR3 residues: CASSLVLGKETQYF. The CDR3 coding sequence is TGTGCCAGCAGCTTGGTTCTAGGGAAAGAAACGCAGTATTTT.

This clonotype was recorded a few times. V and J are TRBV20-1 and TRBJ1-2, with D maybe TRBD1 (5 bases). The V gene's germline CDR1 is DFQATT and CDR2 SNEGSKA (reference sequence). Deletions cut 5 bases from V and 3 bases from J, with 13 bases between. This CDR3 contains 13 residues. The CDR3 sequence is CSAPAGMDYGYTF. In DNA form, the CDR3 reads TGCAGTGCTCCCGCAGGGATGGACTATGGCTACACCTTC.

This clonotype was detected only a few times. The rearrangement joins TRBV10-3 to TRBJ1-2; 7 bases line up with TRBD1. CDR1 ENHRY and CDR2 SYGVKD come from the germline V gene. V dropped 0 bases and J dropped 6; count of bases not matched to a gene: 7. The CDR3 sequence is 15 residues long. CDR3 coding DNA: TGTGCCATCAGTGAGTCGAGGCAGGGGGTGGATGGCTACACCTTC. It encodes CAISESRQGVDGYTF.

This clonotype is judged medium-sized (0.01 to 0.1%). V gene TRBV24-1 combines with J gene TRBJ2-1; TRBD1 might be the D (5 bases). Per germline, CDR1 KGHDR and CDR2 SFDVKD. CDR3 length: 14 residues. Trimming took 4 bases from V and 3 from J, leaving 9 bases between them. In nucleotides, the CDR3 is TGTGCCACCAGTGAGACAGCAAGCTACAATGAGCAGTTCTTC. Translated: CATSETASYNEQFF.

The chain couples TRBV9 to TRBJ2-7; D possibly corresponds to TRBD2 (5 bases). The CDR3 has 14 residues. CDR1 is SGDLS, CDR2 YYNGEE, per germline. V lost 2 bases and J 2 bases, leaving 11 bases between the germline ends. CDR3 sequence reads: CASSVGGSPYEQYF. CDR3 DNA: TGTGCCAGCAGCGTCGGAGGTAGCCCCTACGAGCAGTACTTC.

Ten or more counts support this clonotype. The chain couples TRBV5-1 to TRBJ1-1; 8 positions agree with TRBD1. CDR1 is SGHRS and CDR2 is YFSETQ in the germline V gene. The CDR3 spans 14 residues. The V gene end was trimmed by 6 bases and the J gene end by 5 bases; junction bases not matched to a gene: 9. The chain's CDR3 is CASKPTGVGTEAFF. The CDR3 bases are TGCGCCAGCAAACCGACAGGGGTTGGTACTGAAGCTTTCTTT.

The genes are TRBV2 and TRBJ2-7; 8 bases are a match to TRBD1. With V trimmed by 5 bases and J by 7 bases, 13 bases remained unmatched. Germline CDR1 reads SNHLY; CDR2 reads FYNNEI. CDR3 length: 15 amino acids. The CDR3 loop reads CASSPTRTGTSEQYF. CDR3 bases: TGTGCCAGCAGTCCGACCCGGACAGGGACCTCGGAGCAGTACTTC. Supplemented by reference TRBV2 and TRBJ2-7, the full variable domain reads EPEVTQTPSHQVTQMGQEVILRCVPISNHLYFYWYRQILGQKVEFLVSFYNNEISEKSEIFDDQFSVERPDGSNFTLKIRSTKLEDSAMYFCASSPTRTGTSEQYFGPGTRLTVT.

This clonotype has a count of ten or more. The chain has TRBV20-1 and TRBJ2-4, with 12 bases lining up with TRBD2. V shed 1 base and J 5 bases; nucleotides not matched to a gene: 6. The CDR3 totals 16 residues. Germline V CDR1 and CDR2: DFQATT, SNEGSKA (reference sequence). DNA for the CDR3: TGCAGTGCTAGAGGGGCTAGCGGGAGGGCCCAAAACATTCAGTACTTC. This gives the protein CSARGASGRAQNIQYF.

Ten or more counts support this clonotype. The chain uses TRBV4-1 and TRBJ1-1; D call uncertain. The CDR3 covers 14 residues. Germline V gives CDR1 MGHRA, CDR2 YSYEKL. Trimming took off 1 base at V and 5 bases at J, with 11 bases between the two ends. CDR3 sequence reads: CASSQGRGWTEAFF. In DNA form, the CDR3 reads TGCGCCAGCAGCCAAGGGAGAGGGTGGACTGAAGCTTTCTTT.

This clonotype was recorded at least ten times. This chain connects TRBV7-8 to TRBJ2-3; a weak D match, TRBD1 (6 bases). CDR3 length equals 18 residues. Germline CDR1 SGHVS, CDR2 FQNEAQ. V was clipped by 5 bases and J by 3 bases, with 24 bases between them. CDR3 amino acids: CASSTFYRTAPRTDTQYF. In DNA, the CDR3 is TGTGCCAGCAGCACCTTCTACCGGACAGCGCCGAGGACAGATACGCAGTATTTT.

The sample holds many counts of this clonotype. The V gene is TRBV4-2, the J gene TRBJ2-1; 7 bases are shared with TRBD2. The CDR3 consists of 15 residues. CDR1 is LGHNA, CDR2 YNFKEQ, per germline. The J segment lost 8 bases and the V segment lost 6 bases, leaving 13 bases of the junction unmatched. CDR3 sequence: CASSPLAESSHEQFF. CDR3 sequence (DNA): TGTGCCAGCAGTCCTCTAGCGGAGAGCAGCCATGAGCAGTTCTTC.

This clonotype was recorded many times. The CDR3 reads CASSLAGLSTRVEQYF. The CDR3 DNA reads TGCGCCAGCAGCTTGGCCGGGCTTTCGACCCGCGTCGAGCAGTACTTC. The rearrangement uses TRBV5-1 and TRBJ2-7; no reliable D call. The V gene lost 0 bases and the J gene lost 6 bases, with 19 bases spanning the gap. CDR1 and CDR2 from the germline V gene are SGHRS and YFSETQ. This CDR3 spans 16 amino acids.

There are a few counts of this clonotype. The V gene is TRBV7-9, the J gene TRBJ1-1; D is unclear. This CDR3 is 11 amino acids long. Looked up from germline, CDR1 is SEHNR and CDR2 is FQNEAQ (reference sequence). The V and J ends lost 7 bases and 6 bases respectively, with 9 bases between them. DNA of the CDR3: TGTGCCAGCACCCCCCGGGCTGAAGCTTTCTTT. Translated, it gives CASTPRAEAFF.

This clonotype was recorded many times. CDR3 loop: CATSGPSRLGTEAFF. CDR3 DNA sequence: TGTGCCACCAGTGGGCCCAGTCGATTGGGCACTGAAGCTTTCTTT. V and J are TRBV24-1 and TRBJ1-1; D uncertain. The V end was cut by 5 bases, the J end by 4 bases, with 16 bases between. CDR3 length: 15 residues. Germline-derived CDR1 and CDR2 are KGHDR and SFDVKD.

This clonotype was seen at least ten times. The chain carries TRBV4-1 and TRBJ1-1; a possible D gene is TRBD1 (6 bases). CDR1 MGHRA and CDR2 YSYEKL come from the germline V gene. The CDR3 has 14 amino acids. Trimming shortened V by 6 bases and J by 1 base, and 12 bases separated the two germline ends. The CDR3 reads CASSPDSANTEAFF. The CDR3 nucleotides read TGCGCCAGCAGTCCGGACAGCGCGAACACTGAAGCTTTCTTT.

The sample holds many counts of this clonotype. The V gene is TRBV24-1, the J gene TRBJ2-2; the D gene is possibly TRBD1 (5 bases). The germline gives CDR1 KGHDR, CDR2 SFDVKD. With 4 bases removed from V and 2 bases from J, the gap between germline ends came to 10 bases. The CDR3 is 15 amino acids. The CDR3 protein is CATSDLRTNTGELFF. CDR3 nucleotide sequence: TGTGCCACCAGTGACCTCCGGACAAACACCGGGGAGCTGTTTTTT.

This clonotype was counted only a few times. The rearrangement joins TRBV4-1 to TRBJ2-3; perhaps TRBD1 as D (5 bases). Germline CDR1 is MGHRA and CDR2 is YSYEKL. The length of the CDR3 is 15 residues. Trimming stripped 1 base from V and 4 bases from J, with 12 bases between. The CDR3 loop reads CASSQAPGLADTQYF. CDR3 DNA sequence: TGCGCCAGCAGCCAAGCTCCAGGGTTGGCAGATACGCAGTATTTT.

This clonotype was seen ten or more times. The V and J genes are TRBV20-1 and TRBJ1-1, with D perhaps matching TRBD1 (5 bases). The CDR3 contains 13 residues. Per germline, CDR1 DFQATT and CDR2 SNEGSKA (reference sequence). CDR3 amino acids: CSAPGGGIGEAFF. The CDR3 bases are TGCAGCGCCCCGGGGGGGGGGATAGGTGAAGCTTTCTTT.

V is TRBV4-3 and J is TRBJ1-5; TRBD1 aligns across 7 bases. Unmatched junction bases numbered 4, after V lost 0 bases and J lost 2 bases. This CDR3 comprises 16 residues. Germline lookup yields CDR1 LGHNA and CDR2 YSLEER. CDR3 residues: CASSQDKGTGNQPQHF. The CDR3 nucleotides read TGCGCCAGCAGCCAAGATAAGGGGACAGGCAATCAGCCCCAGCATTTT.